This TCR beta chain was sequenced for a study of blood T cell repertoires in COVID-19. Background on the study: COVID-19 samples from acute and convalescent phases originated in the United States, Italy and Spain.

Per the authors' pipeline: For nucleated cells, counts were estimated from reference gene primer amplification. Sequencing was performed with immunoSEQ multiplex PCR; in TCRdb, only in-frame clones are kept and a portion is missing. That table furnishes V, J and clone size, whereas the DNA furnished D and trimming. The data show fewer than 25,000 clones, around nine tenths seen once. The CDR3 contains 15 residues. Germline values: CDR1 SGHNT, CDR2 YENEEA. The trim removed 5 bases at V and 10 bases at J, leaving 10 bases unmatched. This clonotype originated in a human donor in a cohort sampled during active COVID-19. The donor label of this sample is uncertain. Input material: peripheral blood. V usage is TRBV11-3 and J usage is TRBJ2-1; 11 bases agree with TRBD2. The CDR3 DNA reads as TGTGCCAGCAGCCCAGTGGGTAGCGGGAGGGTGGAGCAGTTCTTC. Residues: CASSPVGSGRVEQFF.